This T cell receptor beta chain was sequenced during a study of OX40 agonist ivuxolimab in advanced cancers. Peripheral blood came from all dose cohorts at three timepoints. Data came from immunoSEQ multiplex PCR; TCRdb stores just in-frame clones and leaves some out. The sample shows 100,000 to 150,000 clones, 92% of them seen only once. Per germline, CDR1 SGHRS and CDR2 YFSETQ. The CDR3 loop spans 14 amino acids. Deletions cut 2 bases from V and 5 bases from J, with 13 bases between. This chain uses TRBV5-1 with TRBJ1-1, with D maybe TRBD1 (6 bases). The receptor comes from an adult with an advanced solid tumor such as melanoma, head and neck, liver or kidney cancer. Sequencing was performed on CD4+ or CD8+ T cells sorted from blood, taken in a trial of the OX40 agonist ivuxolimab. The CDR3 region is CASSLQQGGTEAFF. The CDR3 nucleotides read TGCGCCAGCAGCTTACAACAGGGAGGGACTGAAGCTTTCTTT.